This entry lists 20 T cell receptor beta chains sequenced from one sample in a study of T cells in Graves' hyperthyroidism and ophthalmopathy. RNA transcripts provided the source from which TCR beta CDR3 regions were amplified. During a first-round RT-PCR of the TCR CDR3, the HTBI primer set was used. MiXCR, applied by TCRdb to the multiplex PCR reads, yields one record per CDR3 protein. Counted here are about 480,000 distinct CDR3 sequences, over 13% occurring once; the ten biggest clones make up less than 20%. The specimen sequenced was blood. The receptor set was obtained from a woman younger than 30 with Graves' hyperthyroidism.

About this clonotype itself: One base away lies a much larger clone, so this may be a sequencing read error. The CDR3 coding sequence is TGTGCCAGTAGTATAGTGGGCAGGGAGCATCAGCCCCAGCATTTT. It translates to CASSIVGREHQPQHF. The rearrangement uses TRBV19 and TRBJ1-5, with TRBD1 as a possible D gene (5 bases). The germline CDR1 and CDR2 sequences are LNHDA and SQIVND (reference sequence). Trimming shortened V by 1 base and J by 5 bases, and 12 bases separated the two germline ends. This CDR3 is 15 amino acids long.

This clonotype was recorded a few times. This rearrangement joins TRBV4-1 to TRBJ2-1, with 14 bases fitting TRBD2. The V and J ends lost 2 bases and 10 bases, in that order; junction bases with no gene match: 10. There are 17 residues in the CDR3. CDR1 and CDR2 (germline): MGHRA, YSYEKL. The CDR3 spells CASSQPSGTSGGGEQFF. In DNA, the CDR3 is TGCGCCAGCAGCCAACCGTCCGGGACTAGCGGGGGAGGGGAGCAGTTCTTC.

This clonotype was counted at least ten times. The rearrangement uses TRBV5-1 and TRBJ2-2; D possibly corresponds to TRBD1 (6 bases). Trimming left V 5 bases short and J 7 bases short, with 12 bases between. This CDR3 is built from 13 residues. From germline, CDR1 is SGHRS and CDR2 YFSETQ. The CDR3 protein is CASRLQGSGELFF. CDR3 DNA sequence: TGCGCCAGCAGGTTACAGGGAAGCGGGGAGCTGTTTTTT. The full variable domain, rest sourced from reference TRBV5-1 and TRBJ2-2, is KAGVTQTPRYLIKTRGQQVTLSCSPISGHRSVSWYQQTPGQGLQFLFEYFSETQRNKGNFPGRFSGRQFSNSRSEMNVSTLELGDSALYLCASRLQGSGELFFGEGSRLTVL.

This clonotype was recorded many times. The chain uses TRBV6-1 and TRBJ2-1; D unresolved. This CDR3 comprises 12 residues. Germline values: CDR1 MNHNS, CDR2 SASEGT. Deletions cut 5 bases from V and 10 bases from J, with 12 bases between. The CDR3 is CASSQPPPEQFF. Here the CDR3 DNA reads TGTGCCAGCAGTCAACCGCCGCCGGAGCAGTTCTTC.

This clonotype was detected many times. The rearrangement links TRBV3-1 to TRBJ2-3; D is perhaps TRBD2 (5 bases). The CDR3 is 15 residues long. The germline V gene has CDR1 LGHDT and CDR2 YNNKEL (reference sequence). V dropped 0 bases and J dropped 5 bases, with 12 bases sitting between them. The CDR3 loop reads CASSQEREGGDTQYF. CDR3 bases: TGTGCCAGCAGCCAAGAACGAGAGGGCGGAGATACGCAGTATTTT.

There are many counts of this clonotype. The V and J genes are TRBV18 and TRBJ1-6; D may be TRBD1 (6 bases). Per the germline V gene, CDR1 is KGHSH and CDR2 is LQKENI. The CDR3 consists of 14 residues. Between the trimmed V and J ends, which lost 4 bases and 7 bases, there was a span of 11 bases. CDR3 amino acids: CASSRGGQNSPLHF. In DNA, the CDR3 is TGTGCCAGCTCACGAGGGGGACAAAATTCACCCCTCCACTTT.

The sample holds a few counts of this clonotype. CDR3 sequence (DNA): TGCGCCAGCAGCTTGGATGTCTCTGGAAACACCATATATTTT. Protein sequence: CASSLDVSGNTIYF. The chain carries TRBV5-1 and TRBJ1-3; D unclear. CDR3 length: 14 residues. Germline V gives CDR1 SGHRS, CDR2 YFSETQ. V was cut by 0 bases and J by 0 bases, with 4 bases left in between.

This clonotype was observed many times. The chain uses TRBV5-1 and TRBJ2-6; D is ambiguous. Germline-derived CDR1 and CDR2 are SGHRS and YFSETQ. The CDR3 is made up of 18 amino acids. V dropped 0 bases and J dropped 2 bases, with 15 bases sitting between them. Here the CDR3 DNA reads TGCGCCAGCAGCTTGGGGCCCCTCTTACAACCTGGGGCCAACGTCCTGACTTTC. Its protein is CASSLGPLLQPGANVLTF.

CDR3 protein: CAITQDDGTGEIPGELFF. The DNA of the CDR3 is TGTGCCATCACGCAAGATGACGGGACAGGGGAAATCCCCGGGGAGCTGTTTTTT. The gene calls are TRBV2 and TRBJ2-2; 10 bases are shared with TRBD1. The V gene end was trimmed by 10 bases and the J gene end by 6 bases; junction bases not matched to a gene: 20. Per the germline V gene, CDR1 is SNHLY and CDR2 is FYNNEI. This CDR3 is built from 18 residues. Supplemented by reference TRBV2 and TRBJ2-2, the full variable domain reads EPEVTQTPSHQVTQMGQEVILRCVPISNHLYFYWYRQILGQKVEFLVSFYNNEISEKSEIFDDQFSVERPDGSNFTLKIRSTKLEDSAMYFCAITQDDGTGEIPGELFFGEGSRLTVL.

This clonotype came up many times. The gene calls are TRBV6-5 and TRBJ2-7, with 9 bases aligning to TRBD1. The CDR3 extends over 15 amino acids. The ends lost 3 bases at V and 0 bases at J; junction bases unmatched: 3. The germline V gene encodes CDR1 MNHEY and CDR2 SVGAGI. CDR3 protein: CASSYKTGGSYEQYV. CDR3 coding DNA: TGTGCCAGCAGTTATAAGACAGGGGGCTCCTACGAGCAGTACGTC.

This clonotype was counted at least ten times. The chain employs TRBV3-1 and TRBJ2-2; D possibly corresponds to TRBD2 (6 bases). The CDR3 sequence is 14 residues long. Trimming stripped 4 bases from V and 6 bases from J, with 12 bases between. CDR1 LGHDT and CDR2 YNNKEL come from the germline V gene (reference sequence). DNA of the CDR3: TGTGCCAGCAGCCTCCGAGCGGGTTCCGGGGAGCTGTTTTTT. Its protein is CASSLRAGSGELFF.

This clonotype was picked up many times. The chain carries TRBV5-1 and TRBJ2-4; 9 bases line up with TRBD2. Looked up from germline, CDR1 is SGHRS and CDR2 is YFSETQ. After removal of 4 bases from V and 8 bases from J, the junction contained 13 bases not matched to a gene. The CDR3 covers 16 residues. In DNA, the CDR3 is TGCGCCAGCAGCCCTGGGAATAGCGGGAGCAGGGACATTCAGTACTTC. Translating it yields CASSPGNSGSRDIQYF.

This clonotype was recorded at least ten times. The V call is TRBV2, the J call TRBJ1-2, with D unresolved. Germline V gene data show CDR1 as SNHLY and CDR2 as FYNNEI. This CDR3 has 11 amino acids. V shed 4 bases and J shed 8 bases, with 8 bases lying between them. CDR3 amino acids: CASSGARGYTF. CDR3 sequence (DNA): TGTGCCAGCAGTGGGGCTAGAGGCTACACCTTC. Using reference TRBV2 and TRBJ1-2 for the parts outside the CDR3, the full variable domain is EPEVTQTPSHQVTQMGQEVILRCVPISNHLYFYWYRQILGQKVEFLVSFYNNEISEKSEIFDDQFSVERPDGSNFTLKIRSTKLEDSAMYFCASSGARGYTFGSGTRLTVV.

In its sample, this clonotype was seen many times. The chain combines TRBV7-2 with TRBJ2-7, with 13 positions matching TRBD2. This CDR3 has 16 residues. CDR1 SGHTA and CDR2 FQGNSA come from the germline V gene. Unmatched junction bases numbered 10, after V lost 7 bases and J lost 4 bases. CDR3: CASTLGLAGAQYEQYF. CDR3 DNA sequence: TGTGCCAGCACCCTAGGACTAGCGGGAGCACAATACGAGCAGTACTTC.

The chain is built from TRBV11-3 and TRBJ2-5; 9 nucleotides agree with TRBD1. This CDR3 has 14 amino acids. With 6 bases clipped from V and 2 bases from J, the junction kept 4 bases outside the gene matches. From germline, CDR1 is SGHNT and CDR2 YENEEA. This CDR3 reads CASSGDRDQETQYF. The CDR3 coding sequence is TGTGCCAGCAGTGGGGACAGGGATCAAGAGACCCAGTACTTC. Complete variable domain (other parts from reference TRBV11-3 and TRBJ2-5): EAGVVQSPRYKIIEKKQPVAFWCNPISGHNTLYWYLQNLGQGPELLIRYENEEAVDDSQLPKDRFSAERLKGVDSTLKIQPAELGDSAVYLCASSGDRDQETQYFGPGTRLLVL.

This clonotype appeared a few times. A much bigger clone sits one base away, suggesting this may be a read error. V and J are TRBV5-1 and TRBJ1-1; 7 bases fit TRBD1. The V gene's germline CDR1 is SGHRS and CDR2 YFSETQ. V shed 7 bases, J shed 6 bases, and the junction held 9 bases outside the gene matches. This CDR3 comprises 13 residues. The CDR3 reads CASGHRGGAEAFF. The CDR3 DNA sequence: TGCGCCAGCGGACACAGGGGAGGCGCTGAAGCTTTCTTT. The full variable domain, its missing parts supplied by reference TRBV5-1 and TRBJ1-1, is KAGVTQTPRYLIKTRGQQVTLSCSPISGHRSVSWYQQTPGQGLQFLFEYFSETQRNKGNFPGRFSGRQFSNSRSEMNVSTLELGDSALYLCASGHRGGAEAFFGQGTRLTVV.

This rearrangement joins TRBV4-1 to TRBJ2-5; a weak D match, TRBD1 (5 bases). Germline CDR1 reads MGHRA; CDR2 reads YSYEKL. V was clipped by 0 bases and J by 4 bases, with 12 bases between them. The CDR3 sequence is 15 residues long. The CDR3, as DNA: TGCGCCAGCAGCCAAGATCGCGGACACCTAGAGACCCAGTACTTC. It specifies CASSQDRGHLETQYF.

This clonotype was observed once. As the CDR3 is not closed by the conserved phenylalanine or tryptophan, this likely results from a read error. V is TRBV9 and J is TRBJ2-3; D is perhaps TRBD2 (6 bases). Trimming removed 4 bases at V and 3 bases at J, with 30 bases between. This CDR3 region has 20 residues. Germline V CDR1 and CDR2: SGDLS, YYNGEE. The CDR3 sequence: CASSHSYSRAGSLLTDTQYL. In nucleotides, the CDR3 is TGTGCCAGCAGCCACTCCTATTCCAGGGCGGGATCCCTTCTTACAGATACGCAGTATCTT.

Concerning this clonotype itself: Given a much more abundant clone one base away, this may be a read error. The CDR3 region is CTISDQREFEQYV. In nucleotides, the CDR3 is TGTACCATCAGTGACCAGCGGGAGTTCGAGCAGTACGTC. The chain employs TRBV10-3 and TRBJ2-7; TRBD2 matches 8 bases. CDR3 length: 13 residues. Germline loops: CDR1 ENHRY, CDR2 SYGVKD.

The table lists this clonotype with many counts. The chain is built from TRBV7-6 and TRBJ2-3, with D possibly matching TRBD2 (6 bases). Trimming removed 1 base from V and 2 bases from J, with 10 bases in between. The germline gives CDR1 SGHVS, CDR2 FNYEAQ. This CDR3 has 15 amino acids. The CDR3 bases are TGTGCCAGCAGCTTAGAGGCGGGGATCACAGATACGCAGTATTTT. The encoded protein is CASSLEAGITDTQYF.